This T cell receptor beta chain was observed in a study of cytomegalovirus exposure and HLA in healthy donors. Study-wide points: Association of a missense DCLRE1C variant with TCR beta V- and J-gene trimming was reported in a later analysis. Later findings reportedly placed an Asian-associated ancestry cluster below the 666-donor mean for N-insertions. A prior analysis recorded that most TCR beta V segments were productive about 90% or about 30% of the time. Associated with cytomegalovirus, according to the listing, were 170 or so TCR beta chains.

The ends were cut back, 7 bases at V and 5 bases at J, with 15 bases in the middle. There are 14 residues in the CDR3. CDR1 and CDR2 (germline): MDHEN, SYDVKM. As concerns this clone: No antigen is known for it.

A multiplex PCR was run with 60 Vbeta primers and 13 Jbeta primers. The table came from immunoSEQ multiplex PCR; TCRdb's copy has only in-frame clones and leaves some out. Of around 84,000 clones in the sample, about 77% were seen once. The V call is TRBV28, the J call TRBJ1-5; D uncertain. The clonotype comes from a middle-aged man in good health and CMV-seronegative. Sequencing input: PBMCs. CDR3 coding DNA: TGTGCCAGCACGGAAGGAGCCGGGGATCAGCCCCAGCATTTT. Its protein is CASTEGAGDQPQHF.